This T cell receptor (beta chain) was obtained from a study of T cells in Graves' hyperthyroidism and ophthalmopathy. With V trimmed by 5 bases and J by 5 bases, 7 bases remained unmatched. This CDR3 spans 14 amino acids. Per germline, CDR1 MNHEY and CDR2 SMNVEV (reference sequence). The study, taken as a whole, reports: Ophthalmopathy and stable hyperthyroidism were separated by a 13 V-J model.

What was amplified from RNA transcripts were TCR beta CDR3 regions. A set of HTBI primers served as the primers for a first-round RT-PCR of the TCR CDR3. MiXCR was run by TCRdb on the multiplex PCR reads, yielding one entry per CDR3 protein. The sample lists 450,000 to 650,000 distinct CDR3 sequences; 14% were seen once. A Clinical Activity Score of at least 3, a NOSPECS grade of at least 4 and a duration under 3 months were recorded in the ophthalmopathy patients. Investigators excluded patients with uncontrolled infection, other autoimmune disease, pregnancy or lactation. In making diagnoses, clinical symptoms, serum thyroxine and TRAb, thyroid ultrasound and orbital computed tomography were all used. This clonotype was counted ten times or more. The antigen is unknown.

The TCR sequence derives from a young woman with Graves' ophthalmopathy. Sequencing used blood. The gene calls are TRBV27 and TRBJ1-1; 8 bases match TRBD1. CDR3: CASSATGGLTEAFF. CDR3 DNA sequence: TGTGCCAGCAGTGCAACAGGGGGGTTGACTGAAGCTTTCTTT.